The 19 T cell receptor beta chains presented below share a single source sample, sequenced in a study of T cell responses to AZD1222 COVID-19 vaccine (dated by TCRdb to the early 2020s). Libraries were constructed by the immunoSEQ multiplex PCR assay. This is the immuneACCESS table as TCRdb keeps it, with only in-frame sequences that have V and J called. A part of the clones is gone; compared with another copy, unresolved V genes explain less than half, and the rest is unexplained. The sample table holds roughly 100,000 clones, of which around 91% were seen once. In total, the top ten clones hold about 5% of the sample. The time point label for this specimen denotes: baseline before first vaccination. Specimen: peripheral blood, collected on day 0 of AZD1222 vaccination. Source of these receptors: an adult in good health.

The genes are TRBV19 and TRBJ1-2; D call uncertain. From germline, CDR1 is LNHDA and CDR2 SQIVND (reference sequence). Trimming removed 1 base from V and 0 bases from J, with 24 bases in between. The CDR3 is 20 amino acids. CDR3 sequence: CASSIGRSGRSFGANYGYTF. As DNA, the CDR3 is TGTGCCAGTAGTATAGGTCGTTCGGGGAGGTCGTTTGGAGCTAACTATGGCTACACCTTC.

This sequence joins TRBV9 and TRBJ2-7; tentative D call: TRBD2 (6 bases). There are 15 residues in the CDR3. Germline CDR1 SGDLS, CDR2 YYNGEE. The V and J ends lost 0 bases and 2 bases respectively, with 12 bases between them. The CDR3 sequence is CASSVDGGDTYEQYF. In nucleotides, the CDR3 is TGTGCCAGCAGCGTAGACGGGGGTGATACCTACGAGCAGTACTTC.

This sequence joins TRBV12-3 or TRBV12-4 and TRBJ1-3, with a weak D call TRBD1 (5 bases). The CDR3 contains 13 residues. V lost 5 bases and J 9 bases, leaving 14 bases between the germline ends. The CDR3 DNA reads TGTGCCAGCAGTGAAACAGGTCGGAGCACCATATATTTT. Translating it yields CASSETGRSTIYF.

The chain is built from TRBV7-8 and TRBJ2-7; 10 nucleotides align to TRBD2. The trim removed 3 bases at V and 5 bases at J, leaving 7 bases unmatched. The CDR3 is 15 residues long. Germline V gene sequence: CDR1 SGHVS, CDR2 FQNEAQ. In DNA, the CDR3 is TGTGCCAGCAGCTTTAGCGGGGGGACATTTGACGAGCAGTACTTC. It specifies CASSFSGGTFDEQYF.

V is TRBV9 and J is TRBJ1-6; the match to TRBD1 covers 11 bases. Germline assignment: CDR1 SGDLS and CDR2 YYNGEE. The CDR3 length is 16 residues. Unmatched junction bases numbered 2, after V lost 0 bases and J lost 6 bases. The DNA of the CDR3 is TGTGCCAGCAGCGTAGGAGGGACAGGGGGTAATTCACCCCTCCACTTT. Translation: CASSVGGTGGNSPLHF.

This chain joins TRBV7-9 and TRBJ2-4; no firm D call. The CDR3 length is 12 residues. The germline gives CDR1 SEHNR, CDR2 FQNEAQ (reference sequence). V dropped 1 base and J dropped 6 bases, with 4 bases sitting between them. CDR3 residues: CASSLGGNIQYF. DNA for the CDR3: TGTGCCAGCAGCTTAGGAGGAAACATTCAGTACTTC.

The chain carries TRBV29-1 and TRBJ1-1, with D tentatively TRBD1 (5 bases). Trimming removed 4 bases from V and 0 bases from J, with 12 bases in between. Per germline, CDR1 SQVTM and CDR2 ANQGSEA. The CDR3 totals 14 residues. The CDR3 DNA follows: TGCAGCGTTGCATCCTCAGGGCTGAACACTGAAGCTTTCTTT. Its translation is CSVASSGLNTEAFF. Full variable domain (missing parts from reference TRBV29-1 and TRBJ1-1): SAVISQKPSRDICQRGTSLTIQCQVDSQVTMMFWYRQQPGQSLTLIATANQGSEATYESGFVIDKFPISRPNLTFSTLTVSNMSPEDSSIYLCSVASSGLNTEAFFGQGTRLTVV.

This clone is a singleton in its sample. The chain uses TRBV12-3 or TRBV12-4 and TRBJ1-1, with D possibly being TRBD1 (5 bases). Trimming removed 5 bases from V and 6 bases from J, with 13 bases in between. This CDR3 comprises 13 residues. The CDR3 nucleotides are TGTGCCAGCAGTCCTTCAGGGTTTGCTGAAGCTTTCTTT. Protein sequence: CASSPSGFAEAFF.

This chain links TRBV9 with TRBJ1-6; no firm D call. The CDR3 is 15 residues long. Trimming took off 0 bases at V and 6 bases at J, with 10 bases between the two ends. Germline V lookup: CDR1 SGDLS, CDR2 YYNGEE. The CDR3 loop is CASSVDTLLNSPLHF. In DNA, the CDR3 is TGTGCCAGCAGCGTAGACACCTTACTTAATTCACCCCTCCACTTT.

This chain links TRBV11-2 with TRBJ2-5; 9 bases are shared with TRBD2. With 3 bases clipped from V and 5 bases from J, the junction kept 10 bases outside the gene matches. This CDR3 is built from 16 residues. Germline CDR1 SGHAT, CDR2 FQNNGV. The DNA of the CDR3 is TGTGCCAGCAGCTTCGGTCCAGCGGGGGGTGGTGAGACCCAGTACTTC. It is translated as CASSFGPAGGGETQYF.

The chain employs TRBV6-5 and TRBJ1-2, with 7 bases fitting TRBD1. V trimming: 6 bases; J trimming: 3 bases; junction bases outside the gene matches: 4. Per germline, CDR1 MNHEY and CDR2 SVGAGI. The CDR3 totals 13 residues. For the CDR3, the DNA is TGTGCCAGCAGCAGGGACAGCTACTATGGCTACACCTTC. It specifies CASSRDSYYGYTF.

The CDR3 coding sequence is TGTGCCAGCAGTTTACAGGTTTATAATGAAAAACTGTTTTTT. This encodes CASSLQVYNEKLFF. This sequence joins TRBV28 and TRBJ1-4; no definite D call. The length of the CDR3 is 14 residues. The V gene's germline CDR1 is MDHEN and CDR2 SYDVKM. The V gene lost 2 bases and the J gene lost 4 bases, with 8 bases spanning the gap.

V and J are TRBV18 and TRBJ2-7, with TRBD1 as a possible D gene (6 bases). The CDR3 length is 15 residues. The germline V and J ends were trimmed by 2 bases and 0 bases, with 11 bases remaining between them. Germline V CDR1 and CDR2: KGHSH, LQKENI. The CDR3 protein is CASSPYRASSYEQYF. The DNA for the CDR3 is TGTGCCAGCTCACCATACAGGGCAAGCTCCTACGAGCAGTACTTC.

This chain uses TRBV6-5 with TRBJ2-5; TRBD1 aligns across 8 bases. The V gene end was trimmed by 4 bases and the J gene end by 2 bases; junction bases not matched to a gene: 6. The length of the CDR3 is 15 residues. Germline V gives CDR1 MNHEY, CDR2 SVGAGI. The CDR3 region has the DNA TGTGCCAGCAGTTCCCAGGGGGCCTCACAAGAGACCCAGTACTTC. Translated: CASSSQGASQETQYF.

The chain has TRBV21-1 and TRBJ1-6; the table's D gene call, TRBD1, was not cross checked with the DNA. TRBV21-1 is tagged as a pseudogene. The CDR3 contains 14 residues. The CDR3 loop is CASSKRDRNSPLHF. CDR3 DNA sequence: TGTGCCAGCAGCAAGAGGGACAGAAATTCACCCCTCCACTTT.

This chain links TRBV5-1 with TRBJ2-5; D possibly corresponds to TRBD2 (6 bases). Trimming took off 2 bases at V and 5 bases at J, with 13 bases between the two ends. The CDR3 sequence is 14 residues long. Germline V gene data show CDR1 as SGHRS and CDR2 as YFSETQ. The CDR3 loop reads CASSFGGPGETQYF. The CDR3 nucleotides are TGCGCCAGCAGCTTCGGAGGGCCGGGGGAGACCCAGTACTTC. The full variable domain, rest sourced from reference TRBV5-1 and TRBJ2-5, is KAGVTQTPRYLIKTRGQQVTLSCSPISGHRSVSWYQQTPGQGLQFLFEYFSETQRNKGNFPGRFSGRQFSNSRSEMNVSTLELGDSALYLCASSFGGPGETQYFGPGTRLLVL.

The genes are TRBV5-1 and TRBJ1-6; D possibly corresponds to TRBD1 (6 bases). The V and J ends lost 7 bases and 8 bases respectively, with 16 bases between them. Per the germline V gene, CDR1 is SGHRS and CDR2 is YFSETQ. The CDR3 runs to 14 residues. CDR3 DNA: TGCGCCAGCGGAATGACAGGTCGTGATTCACCCCTCCACTTT. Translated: CASGMTGRDSPLHF.

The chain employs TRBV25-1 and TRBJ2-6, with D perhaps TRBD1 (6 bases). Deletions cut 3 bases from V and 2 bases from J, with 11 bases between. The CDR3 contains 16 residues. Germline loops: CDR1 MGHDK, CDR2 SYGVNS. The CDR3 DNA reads TGTGCCAGCAGTGAGACCACAGGGACTGGGGCCAACGTCCTGACTTTC. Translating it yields CASSETTGTGANVLTF.

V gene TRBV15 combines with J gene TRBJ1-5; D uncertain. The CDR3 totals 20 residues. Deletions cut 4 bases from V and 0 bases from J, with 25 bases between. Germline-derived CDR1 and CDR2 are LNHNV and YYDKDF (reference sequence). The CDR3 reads CATSTILGVANLYSNQPQHF. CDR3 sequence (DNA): TGTGCCACCAGCACTATATTAGGAGTAGCCAATTTATATAGCAATCAGCCCCAGCATTTT.